Listed here are 15 T cell receptor beta chains from one sample, sequenced in a study of cytomegalovirus exposure and HLA in healthy donors (dated by TCRdb to between 2016 and 2019). The method was the immunoSEQ multiplex PCR assay. For the multiplex PCR, a mixture combining 60 forward primers for TCR Vbeta segments and 13 reverse primers for TCR Jbeta segments was used. TCRdb holds this immuneACCESS table with in-frame rearrangements only. Some clones are missing; in checked studies, unresolved V genes explain under half, and the rest has no known cause. The sample includes some 130,000 clones, with 75% to 85% observed a single time. Jointly, the top ten make up 8.1% of the sample. Sequencing input: PBMCs. These receptors were taken from a woman aged 45-65 years in good health and CMV-seropositive.

The chain is built from TRBV7-2 and TRBJ2-1, with 14 bases fitting TRBD2. This CDR3 region has 15 residues. V shed 4 bases and J 10 bases; nucleotides not matched to a gene: 6. Per the germline V gene, CDR1 is SGHTA and CDR2 is FQGNSA. This CDR3 is CASSSRLAGGQEQFF. The CDR3 DNA reads as TGTGCCAGCAGCTCGAGACTAGCGGGAGGGCAAGAGCAGTTCTTC.

The rearrangement uses TRBV7-2 and TRBJ1-2; D possibly corresponds to TRBD1 (5 bases). Germline V gives CDR1 SGHTA, CDR2 FQGNSA. The CDR3 is 13 residues long. V was clipped by 5 bases and J by 8 bases, with 15 bases between them. The CDR3 DNA follows: TGTGCCAGCAGCCGGACCCAGGGAGGAGGCTACACCTTC. This codes for CASSRTQGGGYTF.

The chain uses TRBV6-5 and TRBJ2-5; D is undetermined. V dropped 2 bases and J dropped 5 bases, with 9 bases sitting between them. Germline-derived CDR1 and CDR2 are MNHEY and SVGAGI. The CDR3 spans 13 residues. CDR3 DNA sequence: TGTGCCAGCAGTTACCTATTCCGTGAGACCCAGTACTTC. Residues: CASSYLFRETQYF.

This clone was observed a handful of times. The V and J genes are TRBV9 and TRBJ2-1; no clear D. The V gene's germline CDR1 is SGDLS and CDR2 YYNGEE. CDR3 length: 11 residues. The ends were cut back, 3 bases at V and 6 bases at J, with 4 bases in the middle. CDR3 DNA: TGTGCCAGCAGCGCCAGCAATGAGCAGTTCTTC. Protein sequence: CASSASNEQFF. The full variable domain, completed using reference TRBV9 and TRBJ2-1, is DSGVTQTPKHLITATGQRVTLRCSPRSGDLSVYWYQQSLDQGLQFLIQYYNGEERAKGNILERFSAQQFPDLHSELNLSSLELGDSALYFCASSASNEQFFGPGTRLTVL.

The rearrangement uses TRBV30 and TRBJ2-1; the D gene is possibly TRBD1 (5 bases). CDR3 size: 14 residues. Trimming took off 3 bases at V and 3 bases at J, with 12 bases between the two ends. CDR1 GTSNPN and CDR2 SVGIG come from the germline V gene (reference sequence). The CDR3 region is CAWSAKGIYNEQFF. In DNA, the CDR3 is TGTGCCTGGAGCGCTAAGGGGATCTACAATGAGCAGTTCTTC.

V usage is TRBV28 and J usage is TRBJ1-1; 8 positions agree with TRBD1. Trimming removed 5 bases from V and 0 bases from J; junction bases left unmatched: 8. There are 16 residues in the CDR3. CDR1 MDHEN and CDR2 SYDVKM come from the germline V gene. The CDR3 sequence is CASSLGRTGMNTEAFF. For the CDR3, the DNA is TGTGCCAGCAGTCTAGGTAGGACAGGGATGAACACTGAAGCTTTCTTT.

The V and J genes are TRBV6-6 and TRBJ1-2; 9 nucleotides align to TRBD1. Trimming cost V 2 bases and J 3 bases; bases outside gene matches: 4. In germline, CDR1 is MNHNY, CDR2 SVGAGI (reference sequence). CDR3 size: 15 residues. The CDR3 nucleotides are TGTGCCAGCAGTTACCCCGACAGGGGGGACTATGGCTACACCTTC. The encoded protein is CASSYPDRGDYGYTF.

The chain combines TRBV5-1 with TRBJ2-7; perhaps TRBD1 as D (6 bases). This CDR3 has 15 amino acids. The germline V gene encodes CDR1 SGHRS and CDR2 YFSETQ. V was trimmed by 3 bases and J by 0 bases, leaving 13 bases between them. CDR3 residues: CASSSGTLFSYEQYF. The CDR3 region has the DNA TGCGCCAGCAGCTCCGGGACACTTTTCTCCTACGAGCAGTACTTC.

The chain uses TRBV19 and TRBJ1-2; 7 bases line up with TRBD1. CDR3 size: 14 residues. Germline CDR1 reads LNHDA; CDR2 reads SQIVND (reference sequence). V was pared by 3 bases and J by 8 bases, with 9 bases of the junction left unmatched. DNA for the CDR3: TGTGCCAGTAGTATTAAAAAGGGGGCTGGCGGCTACACCTTC. Amino acids: CASSIKKGAGGYTF. Drawing the rest from reference TRBV19 and TRBJ1-2, the complete variable domain is DGGITQSPKYLFRKEGQNVTLSCEQNLNHDAMYWYRQDPGQGLRLIYYSQIVNDFQKGDIAEGYSVSREKKESFPLTVTSAQKNPTAFYLCASSIKKGAGGYTFGSGTRLTVV.

V is TRBV2 and J is TRBJ2-1, with 10 bases aligning to TRBD2. Germline loops: CDR1 SNHLY, CDR2 FYNNEI. The CDR3 consists of 15 residues. V lost 4 bases, J lost 6 bases, and 6 bases stayed unmatched. In nucleotides, the CDR3 is TGTGCCAGCAGTGTTAGCGGGGGGACCTTCAATGAGCAGTTCTTC. It specifies CASSVSGGTFNEQFF.

The rearrangement links TRBV15 to TRBJ1-5; D gene unclear. Germline CDR1 and CDR2: LNHNV and YYDKDF (reference sequence). There are 12 residues in the CDR3. V dropped 0 bases and J dropped 5 bases, with 2 bases sitting between them. Here the CDR3 DNA reads TGTGCCACCAGCAGAGACGATCAGCCCCAGCATTTT. Its translation is CATSRDDQPQHF.

This clone has a single count. The rearrangement links TRBV19 to TRBJ2-3, with 12 bases matching TRBD2. This CDR3 has 19 residues. Per germline, CDR1 LNHDA and CDR2 SQIVND (reference sequence). The trim removed 4 bases at V and 2 bases at J, leaving 13 bases unmatched. This chain's CDR3 is CASSNPFGLAGRDTDTQYF. CDR3 in DNA: TGTGCCAGTAGTAACCCCTTCGGACTAGCGGGGAGGGACACAGATACGCAGTATTTT.

J is TRBJ2-1 and V is TRBV27; TRBD2 agrees at 10 bases. V was clipped by 7 bases and J by 9 bases; unmatched bases: 9. This CDR3 has 14 residues. CDR1 and CDR2 from the germline V gene are MNHEY and SMNVEV (reference sequence). CDR3 residues: CASNPLAGVSEQFF. CDR3 coding DNA: TGTGCCAGCAATCCCCTAGCGGGAGTGAGTGAGCAGTTCTTC.

V is TRBV7-9 and J is TRBJ1-5; 8 bases match TRBD1. V gave up 5 bases and J gave up 5 bases; unmatched junction bases: 11. This CDR3 is built from 16 residues. The germline gives CDR1 SEHNR, CDR2 FQNEAQ (reference sequence). CDR3: CASSPALGTGDQPQHF. In DNA, the CDR3 is TGTGCCAGCAGCCCAGCCCTAGGGACAGGCGATCAGCCCCAGCATTTT.

V gene TRBV11-3 combines with J gene TRBJ1-5; TRBD1 agrees at 7 bases. Germline V gene sequence: CDR1 SGHNT, CDR2 YENEEA. Trimming at V came to 5 bases and at J to 3 bases, leaving 4 bases not matched to a gene. The CDR3 length is 14 residues. The CDR3 sequence is CASSRDSHNQPQHF. The CDR3 DNA is TGTGCCAGCAGCCGGGACAGCCACAATCAGCCCCAGCATTTT. Filled out from reference TRBV11-3 and TRBJ1-5, the complete variable domain reads EAGVVQSPRYKIIEKKQPVAFWCNPISGHNTLYWYLQNLGQGPELLIRYENEEAVDDSQLPKDRFSAERLKGVDSTLKIQPAELGDSAVYLCASSRDSHNQPQHFGDGTRLSIL.